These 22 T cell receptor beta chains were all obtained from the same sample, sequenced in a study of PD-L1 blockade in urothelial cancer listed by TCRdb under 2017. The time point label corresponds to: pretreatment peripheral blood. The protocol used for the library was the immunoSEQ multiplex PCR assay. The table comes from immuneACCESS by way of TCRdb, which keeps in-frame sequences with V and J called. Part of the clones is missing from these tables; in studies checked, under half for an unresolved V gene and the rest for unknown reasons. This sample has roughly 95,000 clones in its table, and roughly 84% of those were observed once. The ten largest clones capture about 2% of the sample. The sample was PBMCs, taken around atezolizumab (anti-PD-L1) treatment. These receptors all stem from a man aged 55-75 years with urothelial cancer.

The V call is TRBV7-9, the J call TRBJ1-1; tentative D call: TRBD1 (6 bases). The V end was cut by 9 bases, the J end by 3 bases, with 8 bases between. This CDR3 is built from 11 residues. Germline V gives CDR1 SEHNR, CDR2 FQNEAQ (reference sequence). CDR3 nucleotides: TGTGCCAGTGGACAGTACACTGAAGCTTTCTTT. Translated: CASGQYTEAFF.

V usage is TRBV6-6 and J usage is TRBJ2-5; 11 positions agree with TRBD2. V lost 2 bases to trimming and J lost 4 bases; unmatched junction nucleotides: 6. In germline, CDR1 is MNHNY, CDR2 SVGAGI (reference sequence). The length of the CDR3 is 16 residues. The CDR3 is CASSYGLAGGIETQYF. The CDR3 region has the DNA TGTGCCAGCAGTTACGGGCTAGCGGGAGGAATAGAGACCCAGTACTTC.

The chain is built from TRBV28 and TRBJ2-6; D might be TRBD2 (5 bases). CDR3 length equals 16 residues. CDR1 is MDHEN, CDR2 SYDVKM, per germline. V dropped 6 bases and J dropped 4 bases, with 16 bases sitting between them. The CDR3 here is CASSPRGGGGANVLTF. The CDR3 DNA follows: TGTGCCAGCAGCCCGAGAGGAGGCGGGGGGGCCAACGTCCTGACTTTC. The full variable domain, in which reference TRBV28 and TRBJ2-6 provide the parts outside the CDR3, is DVKVTQSSRYLVKRTGEKVFLECVQDMDHENMFWYRQDPGLGLRLIYFSYDVKMKEKGDIPEGYSVSREKKERFSLILESASTNQTSMYLCASSPRGGGGANVLTFGAGSRLTVL.

The CDR3 DNA is TGCGCCAGCAGCTTGGGGGCCGGGACAGACTACGAGCAGTACTTC. Protein sequence: CASSLGAGTDYEQYF. The chain uses TRBV5-1 and TRBJ2-7, with 7 bases aligning to TRBD1. Germline V lookup: CDR1 SGHRS, CDR2 YFSETQ. Unmatched junction bases numbered 6, after V lost 0 bases and J lost 3 bases. This CDR3 contains 15 residues.

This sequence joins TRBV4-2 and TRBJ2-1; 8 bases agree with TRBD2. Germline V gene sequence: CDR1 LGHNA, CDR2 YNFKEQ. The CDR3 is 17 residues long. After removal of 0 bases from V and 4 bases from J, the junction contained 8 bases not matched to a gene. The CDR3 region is CASSQEGGRGGYNEQFF. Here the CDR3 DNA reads TGTGCCAGCAGCCAAGAAGGAGGTCGGGGGGGATACAATGAGCAGTTCTTC.

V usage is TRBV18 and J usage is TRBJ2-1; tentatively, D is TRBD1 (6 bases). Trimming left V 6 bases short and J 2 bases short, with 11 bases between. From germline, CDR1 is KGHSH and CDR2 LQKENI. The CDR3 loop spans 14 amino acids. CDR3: CASSPRDTYNEQFF. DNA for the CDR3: TGTGCCAGCTCCCCCCGGGACACCTACAATGAGCAGTTCTTC.

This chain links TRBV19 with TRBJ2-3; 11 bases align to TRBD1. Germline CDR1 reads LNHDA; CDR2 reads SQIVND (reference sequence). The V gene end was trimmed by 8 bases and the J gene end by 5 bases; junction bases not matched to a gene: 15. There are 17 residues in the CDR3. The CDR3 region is CASQWMYGTGGGDTQYF. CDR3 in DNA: TGTGCCAGTCAATGGATGTACGGGACAGGGGGTGGAGATACGCAGTATTTT.

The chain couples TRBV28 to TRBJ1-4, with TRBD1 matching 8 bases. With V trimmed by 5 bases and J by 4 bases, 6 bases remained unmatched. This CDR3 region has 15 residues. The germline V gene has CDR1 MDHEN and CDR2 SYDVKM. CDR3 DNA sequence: TGTGCCAGCAGTGCTCATGGACAGGGTAATGAAAAACTGTTTTTT. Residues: CASSAHGQGNEKLFF.

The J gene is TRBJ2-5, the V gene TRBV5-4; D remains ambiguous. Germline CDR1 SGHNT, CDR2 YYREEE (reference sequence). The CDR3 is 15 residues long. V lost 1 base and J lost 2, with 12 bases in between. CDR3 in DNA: TGTGCCAGCAGCTTGACAGACCCATTACAAGAGACCCAGTACTTC. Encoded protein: CASSLTDPLQETQYF. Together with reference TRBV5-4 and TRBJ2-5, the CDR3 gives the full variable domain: ETGVTQSPTHLIKTRGQQVTLRCSSQSGHNTVSWYQQALGQGPQFIFQYYREEENGRGNFPPRFSGLQFPNYSSELNVNALELDDSALYLCASSLTDPLQETQYFGPGTRLLVL.

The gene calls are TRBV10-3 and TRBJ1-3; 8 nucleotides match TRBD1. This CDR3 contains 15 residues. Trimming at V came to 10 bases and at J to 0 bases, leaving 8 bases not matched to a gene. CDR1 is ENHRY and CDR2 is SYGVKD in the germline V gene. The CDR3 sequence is CATQQGDYSGNTIYF. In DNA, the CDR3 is TGTGCCACCCAACAGGGGGACTACTCTGGAAACACCATATATTTT.

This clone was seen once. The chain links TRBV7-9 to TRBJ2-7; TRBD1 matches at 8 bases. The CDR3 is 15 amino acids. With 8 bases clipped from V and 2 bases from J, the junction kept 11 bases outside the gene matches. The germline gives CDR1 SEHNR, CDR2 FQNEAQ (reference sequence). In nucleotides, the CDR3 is TGTGCCAGCTCCCCAGGGGGCGCCCTTACCTACGAGCAGTACTTC. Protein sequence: CASSPGGALTYEQYF.

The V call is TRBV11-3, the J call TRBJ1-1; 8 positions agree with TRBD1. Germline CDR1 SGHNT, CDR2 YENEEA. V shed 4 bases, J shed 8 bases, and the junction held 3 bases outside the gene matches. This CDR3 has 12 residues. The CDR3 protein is CASSSRDREAFF. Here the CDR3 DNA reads TGTGCCAGCAGCTCCAGGGACAGGGAAGCTTTCTTT.

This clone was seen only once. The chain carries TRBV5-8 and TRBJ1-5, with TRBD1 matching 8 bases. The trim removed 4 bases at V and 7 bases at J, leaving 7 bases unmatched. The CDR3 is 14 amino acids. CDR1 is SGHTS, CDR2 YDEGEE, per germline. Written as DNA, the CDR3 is TGTGCCAGCAGCCCGAACAGGGGGGGACAGCCCCAGCATTTT. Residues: CASSPNRGGQPQHF.

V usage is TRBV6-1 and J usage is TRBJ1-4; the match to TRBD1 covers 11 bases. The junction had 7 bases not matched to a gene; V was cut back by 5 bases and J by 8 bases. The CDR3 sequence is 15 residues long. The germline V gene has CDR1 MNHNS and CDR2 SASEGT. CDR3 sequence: CASSSRTGGLEKLFF. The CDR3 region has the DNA TGTGCCAGCAGTAGCCGGACAGGGGGCTTGGAAAAACTGTTTTTT.

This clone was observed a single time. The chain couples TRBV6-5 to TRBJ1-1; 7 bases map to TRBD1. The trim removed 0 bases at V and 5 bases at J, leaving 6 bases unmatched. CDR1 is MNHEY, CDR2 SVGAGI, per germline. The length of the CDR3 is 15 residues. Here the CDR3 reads CASSYSTTGRTEAFF. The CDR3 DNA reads TGTGCCAGCAGTTACTCGACGACAGGGCGGACTGAAGCTTTCTTT.

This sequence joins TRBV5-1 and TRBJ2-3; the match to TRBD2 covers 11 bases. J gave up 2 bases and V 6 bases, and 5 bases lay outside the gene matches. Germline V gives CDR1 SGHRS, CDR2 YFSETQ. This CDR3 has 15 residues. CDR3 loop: CASMGTSGYTDTQYF. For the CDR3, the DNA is TGCGCCAGCATGGGGACTAGCGGATACACAGATACGCAGTATTTT.

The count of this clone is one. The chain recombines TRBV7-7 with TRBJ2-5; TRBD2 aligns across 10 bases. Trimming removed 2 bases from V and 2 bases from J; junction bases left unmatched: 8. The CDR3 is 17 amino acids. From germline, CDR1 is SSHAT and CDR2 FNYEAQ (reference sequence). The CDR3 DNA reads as TGTGCCAGCAGCTTACTTAGCGGGGGGCCGGGGCAAGAGACCCAGTACTTC. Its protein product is CASSLLSGGPGQETQYF.

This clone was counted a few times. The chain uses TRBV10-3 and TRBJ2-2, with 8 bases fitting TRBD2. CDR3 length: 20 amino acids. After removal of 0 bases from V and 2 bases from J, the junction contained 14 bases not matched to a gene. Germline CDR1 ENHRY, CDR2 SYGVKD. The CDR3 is CAISESLGVGGRTNTGELFF. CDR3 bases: TGTGCCATCAGTGAGTCACTCGGCGTAGGCGGGAGGACCAACACCGGGGAGCTGTTTTTT.

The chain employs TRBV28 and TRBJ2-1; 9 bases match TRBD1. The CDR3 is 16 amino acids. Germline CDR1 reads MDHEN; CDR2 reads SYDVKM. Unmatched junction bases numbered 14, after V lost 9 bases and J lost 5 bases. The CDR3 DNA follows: TGTGCCAGTCTAAACTGGGGGACAGGGCAGGACAATGAGCAGTTCTTC. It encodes CASLNWGTGQDNEQFF.

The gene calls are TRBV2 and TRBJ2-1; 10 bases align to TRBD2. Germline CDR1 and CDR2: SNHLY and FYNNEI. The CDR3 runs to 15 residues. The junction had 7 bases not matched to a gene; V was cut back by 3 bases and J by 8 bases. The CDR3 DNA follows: TGTGCCAGCAGTGATTCGGCTAGCGGGAGAGATGAGCAGTTCTTC. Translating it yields CASSDSASGRDEQFF.

CDR3 nucleotides: TGTGCCAGCAGCTTAGCGCGGGAGACCCAGTACTTC. This codes for CASSLARETQYF. The chain employs TRBV7-2 and TRBJ2-5; D remains ambiguous. Germline loops: CDR1 SGHTA, CDR2 FQGNSA. V was cut by 0 bases and J by 5 bases, with 4 bases left in between. The CDR3 loop spans 12 amino acids.

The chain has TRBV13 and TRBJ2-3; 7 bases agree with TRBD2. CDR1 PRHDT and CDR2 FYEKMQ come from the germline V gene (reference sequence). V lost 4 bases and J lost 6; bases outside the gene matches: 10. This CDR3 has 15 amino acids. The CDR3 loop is CASSSPPGGGDTQYF. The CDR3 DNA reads TGTGCCAGCAGCTCTCCCCCCGGGGGAGGGGATACGCAGTATTTT.